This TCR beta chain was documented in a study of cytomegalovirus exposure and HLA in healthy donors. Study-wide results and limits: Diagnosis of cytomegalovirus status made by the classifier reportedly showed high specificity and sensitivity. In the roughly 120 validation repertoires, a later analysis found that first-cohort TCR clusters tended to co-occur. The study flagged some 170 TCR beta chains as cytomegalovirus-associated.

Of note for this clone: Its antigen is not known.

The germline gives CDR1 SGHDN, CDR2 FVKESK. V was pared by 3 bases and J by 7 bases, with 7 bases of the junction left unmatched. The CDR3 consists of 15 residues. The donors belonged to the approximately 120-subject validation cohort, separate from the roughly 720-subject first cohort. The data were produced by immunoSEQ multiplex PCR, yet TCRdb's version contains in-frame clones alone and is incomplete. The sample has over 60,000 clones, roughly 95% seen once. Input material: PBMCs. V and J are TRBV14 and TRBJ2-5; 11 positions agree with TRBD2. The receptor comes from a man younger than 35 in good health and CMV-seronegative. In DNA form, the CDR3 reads TGTGCCAGCAGCCACCTTGGGGGGACTAGCGGGACCCAGTACTTC. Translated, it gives CASSHLGGTSGTQYF. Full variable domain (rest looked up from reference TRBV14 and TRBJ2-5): EAGVTQFPSHSVIEKGQTVTLRCDPISGHDNLYWYRRVMGKEIKFLLHFVKESKQDESGMPNNRFLAERTGGTYSTLKVQPAELEDSGVYFCASSHLGGTSGTQYFGPGTRLLVL.